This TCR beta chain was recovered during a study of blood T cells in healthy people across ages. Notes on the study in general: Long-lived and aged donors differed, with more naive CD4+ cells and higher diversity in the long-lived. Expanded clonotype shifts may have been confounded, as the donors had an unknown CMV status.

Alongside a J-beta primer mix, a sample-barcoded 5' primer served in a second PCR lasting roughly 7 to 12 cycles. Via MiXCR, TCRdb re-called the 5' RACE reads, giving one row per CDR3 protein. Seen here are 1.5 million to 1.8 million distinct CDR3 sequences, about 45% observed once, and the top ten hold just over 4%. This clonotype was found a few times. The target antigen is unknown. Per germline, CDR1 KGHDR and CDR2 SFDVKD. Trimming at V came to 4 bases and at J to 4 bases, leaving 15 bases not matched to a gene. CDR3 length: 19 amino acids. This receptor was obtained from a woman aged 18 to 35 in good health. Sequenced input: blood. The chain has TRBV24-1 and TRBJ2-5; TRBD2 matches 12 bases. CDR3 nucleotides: TGTGCCACCAGTGAATCAGTGGGACTAGCGGGCAGGTTTAGAGAGACCCAGTACTTC. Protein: CATSESVGLAGRFRETQYF.